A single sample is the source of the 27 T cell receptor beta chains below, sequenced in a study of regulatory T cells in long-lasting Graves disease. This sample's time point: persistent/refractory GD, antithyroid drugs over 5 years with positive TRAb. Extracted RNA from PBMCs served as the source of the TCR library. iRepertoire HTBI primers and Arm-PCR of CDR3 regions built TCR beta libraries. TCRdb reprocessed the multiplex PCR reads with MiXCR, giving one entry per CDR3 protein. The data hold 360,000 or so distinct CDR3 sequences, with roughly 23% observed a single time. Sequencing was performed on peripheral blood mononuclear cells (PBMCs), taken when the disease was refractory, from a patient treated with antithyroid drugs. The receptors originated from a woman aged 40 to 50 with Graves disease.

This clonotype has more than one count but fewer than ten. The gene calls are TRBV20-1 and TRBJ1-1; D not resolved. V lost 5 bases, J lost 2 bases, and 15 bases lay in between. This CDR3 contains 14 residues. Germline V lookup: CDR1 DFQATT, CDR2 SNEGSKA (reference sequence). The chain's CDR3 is CSAPSGGLNTEAFF. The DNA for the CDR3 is TGCAGTGCTCCGAGCGGTGGGCTTAACACTGAAGCTTTCTTT.

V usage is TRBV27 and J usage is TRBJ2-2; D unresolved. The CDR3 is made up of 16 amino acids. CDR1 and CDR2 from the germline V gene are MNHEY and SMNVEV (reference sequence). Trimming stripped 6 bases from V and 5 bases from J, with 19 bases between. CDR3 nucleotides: TGTGCCAGCAGCACCGGTGTGGGCTTGGAGACCGGGGAGCTGTTTTTT. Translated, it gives CASSTGVGLETGELFF.

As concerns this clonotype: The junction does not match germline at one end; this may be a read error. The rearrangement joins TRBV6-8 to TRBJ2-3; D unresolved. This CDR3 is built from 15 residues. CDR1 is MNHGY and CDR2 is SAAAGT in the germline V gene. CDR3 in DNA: TGCGCCAGCCCCCTCTGTAGTGCCTGCACAGATACGCAGTATTTT. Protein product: CASPLCSACTDTQYF.

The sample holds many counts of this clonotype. The CDR3, as DNA: TGTGCCAGCAGTGATGACCACCCGGGTACTGGGGCCAAAAACATTCAGTACTTC. Residues: CASSDDHPGTGAKNIQYF. The V call is TRBV2, the J call TRBJ2-4; D ambiguous. The CDR3 loop spans 18 amino acids. In germline, CDR1 is SNHLY, CDR2 FYNNEI. V was trimmed by 3 bases and J by 1 base, leaving 19 bases between them.

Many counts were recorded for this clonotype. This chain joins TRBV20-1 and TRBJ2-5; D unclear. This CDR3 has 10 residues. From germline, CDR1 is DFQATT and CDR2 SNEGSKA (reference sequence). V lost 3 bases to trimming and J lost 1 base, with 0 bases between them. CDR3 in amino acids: CSASQETQYF. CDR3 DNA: TGCAGTGCTAGCCAAGAGACCCAGTACTTC.

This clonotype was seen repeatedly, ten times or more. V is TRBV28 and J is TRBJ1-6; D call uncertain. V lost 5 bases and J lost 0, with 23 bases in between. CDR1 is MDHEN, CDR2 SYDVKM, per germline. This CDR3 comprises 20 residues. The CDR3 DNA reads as TGTGCCAGCAGTCCCCCCCTTCGGGCAGGCCCCAGCTCCTATAATTCACCCCTCCACTTT. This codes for CASSPPLRAGPSSYNSPLHF.

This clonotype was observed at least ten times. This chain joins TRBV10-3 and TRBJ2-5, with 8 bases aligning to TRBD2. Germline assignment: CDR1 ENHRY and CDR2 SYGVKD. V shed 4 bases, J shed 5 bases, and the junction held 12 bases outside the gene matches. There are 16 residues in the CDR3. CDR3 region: CAISGVMTSATETQYF. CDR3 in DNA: TGTGCCATCAGTGGAGTGATGACTAGCGCTACGGAGACCCAGTACTTC.

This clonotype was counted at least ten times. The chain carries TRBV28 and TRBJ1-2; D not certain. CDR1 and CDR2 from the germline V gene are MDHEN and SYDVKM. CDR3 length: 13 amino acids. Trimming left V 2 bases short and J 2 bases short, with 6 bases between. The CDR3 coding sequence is TGTGCCAGCAGTTTACTGGAAAACTATGGCTACACCTTC. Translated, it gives CASSLLENYGYTF.

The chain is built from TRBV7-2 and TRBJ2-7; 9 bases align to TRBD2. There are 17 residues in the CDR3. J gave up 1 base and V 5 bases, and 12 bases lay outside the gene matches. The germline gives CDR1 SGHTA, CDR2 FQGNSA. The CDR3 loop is CASSAQAPTSGSYEQYF. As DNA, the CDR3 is TGTGCCAGCAGCGCGCAGGCTCCGACTAGCGGATCCTACGAGCAGTACTTC.

This CDR3 reads CASSLGTGHQETQYF. CDR3 DNA sequence: TGTGCCAGCAGCCTGGGGACAGGGCATCAAGAGACCCAGTACTTC. The rearrangement links TRBV9 to TRBJ2-5; 9 nucleotides agree with TRBD1. The germline V gene has CDR1 SGDLS and CDR2 YYNGEE. With V trimmed by 4 bases and J by 2 bases, 6 bases remained unmatched. The CDR3 consists of 15 residues.

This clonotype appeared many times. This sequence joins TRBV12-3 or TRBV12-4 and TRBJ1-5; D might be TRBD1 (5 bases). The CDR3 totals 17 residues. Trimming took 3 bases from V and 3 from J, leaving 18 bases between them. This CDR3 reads CASSFGSGDLANQPQHF. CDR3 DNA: TGTGCCAGCAGTTTTGGATCTGGGGACTTGGCCAATCAGCCCCAGCATTTT.

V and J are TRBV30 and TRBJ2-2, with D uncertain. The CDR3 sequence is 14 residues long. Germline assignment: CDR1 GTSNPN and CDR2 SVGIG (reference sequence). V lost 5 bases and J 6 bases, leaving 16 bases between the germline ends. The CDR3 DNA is TGTGCCTGGGTCCCCCGGGTTGGCCCCGGGGAGCTGTTTTTT. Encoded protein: CAWVPRVGPGELFF.

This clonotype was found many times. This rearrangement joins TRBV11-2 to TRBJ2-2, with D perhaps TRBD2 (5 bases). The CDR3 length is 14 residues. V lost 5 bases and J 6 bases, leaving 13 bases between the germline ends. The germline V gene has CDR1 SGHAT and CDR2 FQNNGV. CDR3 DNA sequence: TGTGCCAGCAGCCAGGCCGGGGTGGCCGGGGAGCTGTTTTTT. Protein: CASSQAGVAGELFF.

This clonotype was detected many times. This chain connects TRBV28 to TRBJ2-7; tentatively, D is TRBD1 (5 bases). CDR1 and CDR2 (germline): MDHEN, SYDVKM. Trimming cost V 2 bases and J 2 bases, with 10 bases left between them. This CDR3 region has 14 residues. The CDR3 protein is CASSLKGQTYEQYF. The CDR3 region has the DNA TGTGCCAGCAGTTTAAAGGGGCAGACCTACGAGCAGTACTTC.

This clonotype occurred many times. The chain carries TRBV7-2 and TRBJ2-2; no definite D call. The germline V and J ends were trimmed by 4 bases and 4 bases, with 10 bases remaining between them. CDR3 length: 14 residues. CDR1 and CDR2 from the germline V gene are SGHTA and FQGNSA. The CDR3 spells CASSSQVGTGELFF. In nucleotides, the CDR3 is TGTGCCAGCAGCTCCCAAGTAGGCACCGGGGAGCTGTTTTTT. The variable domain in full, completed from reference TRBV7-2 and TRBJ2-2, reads GAGVSQSPSNKVTEKGKDVELRCDPISGHTALYWYRQSLGQGLEFLIYFQGNSAPDKSGLPSDRFSAERTGGSVSTLTIQRTQQEDSAVYLCASSSQVGTGELFFGEGSRLTVL.

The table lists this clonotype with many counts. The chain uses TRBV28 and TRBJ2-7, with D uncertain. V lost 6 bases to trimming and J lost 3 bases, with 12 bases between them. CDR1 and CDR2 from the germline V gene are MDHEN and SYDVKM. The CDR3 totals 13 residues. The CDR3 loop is CASSPPANYEQYF. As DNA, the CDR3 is TGTGCCAGCAGCCCTCCTGCCAACTACGAGCAGTACTTC.

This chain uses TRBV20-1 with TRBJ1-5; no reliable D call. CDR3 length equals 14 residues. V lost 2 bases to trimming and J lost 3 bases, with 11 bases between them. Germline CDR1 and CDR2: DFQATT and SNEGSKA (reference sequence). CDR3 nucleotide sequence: TGCAGTGCTAGAAAGTGGCCGGACAATCAGCCCCAGCATTTT. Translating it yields CSARKWPDNQPQHF.

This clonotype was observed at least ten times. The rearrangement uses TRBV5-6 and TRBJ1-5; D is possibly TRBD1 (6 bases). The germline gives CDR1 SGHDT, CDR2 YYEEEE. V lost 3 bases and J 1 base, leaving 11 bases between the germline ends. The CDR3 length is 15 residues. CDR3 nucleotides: TGTGCCAGCAGCTCCACAGGGAAGAGCAATCAGCCCCAGCATTTT. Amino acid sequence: CASSSTGKSNQPQHF.

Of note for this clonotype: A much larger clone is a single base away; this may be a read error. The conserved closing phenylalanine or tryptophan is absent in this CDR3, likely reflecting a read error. CDR3 sequence (DNA): TGTGCCAGCAGCTTTACAGGGTCTGGAAGCGATGAAAAACTGTTTCTT. Its translation is CASSFTGSGSDEKLFL. The gene calls are TRBV2 and TRBJ1-4, with D perhaps TRBD1 (6 bases). This CDR3 is built from 16 residues. Germline lookup yields CDR1 SNHLY and CDR2 FYNNEI. The germline V and J ends were trimmed by 6 bases and 6 bases, with 20 bases remaining between them.

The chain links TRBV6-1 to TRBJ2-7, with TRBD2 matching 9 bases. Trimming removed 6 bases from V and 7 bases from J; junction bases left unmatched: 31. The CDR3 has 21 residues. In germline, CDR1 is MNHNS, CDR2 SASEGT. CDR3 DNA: TGTGCCAGCAGACGCCGTTGGAGGGTGGTAGCGGGAGTACCACCTACAGGTGAGCAGTACTTC. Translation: CASRRRWRVVAGVPPTGEQYF.

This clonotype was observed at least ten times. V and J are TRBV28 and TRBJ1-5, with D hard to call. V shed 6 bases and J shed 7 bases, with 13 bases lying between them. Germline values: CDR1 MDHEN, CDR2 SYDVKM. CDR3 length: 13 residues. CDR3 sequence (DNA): TGTGCCAGCAGCCCTCAGCGTAAACAGCCCCAGCATTTT. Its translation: CASSPQRKQPQHF.

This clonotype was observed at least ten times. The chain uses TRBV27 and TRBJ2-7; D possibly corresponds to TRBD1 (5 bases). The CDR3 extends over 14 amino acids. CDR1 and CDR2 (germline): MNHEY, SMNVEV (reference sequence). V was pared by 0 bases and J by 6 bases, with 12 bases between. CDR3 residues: CASSLSTRRGEQYF. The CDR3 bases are TGTGCCAGCAGTTTATCGACTCGAAGGGGCGAGCAGTACTTC.

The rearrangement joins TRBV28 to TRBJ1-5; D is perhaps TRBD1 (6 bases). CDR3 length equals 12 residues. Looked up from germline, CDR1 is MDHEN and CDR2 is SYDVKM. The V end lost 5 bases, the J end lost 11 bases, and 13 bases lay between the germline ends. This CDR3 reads CASSMTGEAQHF. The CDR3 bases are TGTGCCAGCAGTATGACAGGAGAGGCCCAGCATTTT.

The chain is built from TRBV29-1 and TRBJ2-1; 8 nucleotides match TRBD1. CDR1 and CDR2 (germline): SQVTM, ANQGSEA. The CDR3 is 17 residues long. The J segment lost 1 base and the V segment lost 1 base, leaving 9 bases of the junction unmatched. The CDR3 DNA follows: TGCAGCGTTGAAGTAAAAGGACAGGGTAGATCCTACAATGAGCAGTTCTTC. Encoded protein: CSVEVKGQGRSYNEQFF.

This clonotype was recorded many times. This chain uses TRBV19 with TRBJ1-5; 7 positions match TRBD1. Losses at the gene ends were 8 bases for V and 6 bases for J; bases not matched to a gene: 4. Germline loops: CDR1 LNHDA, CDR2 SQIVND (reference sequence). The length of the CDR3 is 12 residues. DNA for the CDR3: TGTGCCAGTCAGACAGGGCTTCAGCCCCAGCATTTT. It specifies CASQTGLQPQHF.

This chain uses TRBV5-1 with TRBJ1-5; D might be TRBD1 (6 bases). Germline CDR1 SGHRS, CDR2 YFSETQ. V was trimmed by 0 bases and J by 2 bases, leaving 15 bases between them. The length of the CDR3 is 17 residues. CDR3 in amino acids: CASSLGLGGFGNQPQHF. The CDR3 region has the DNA TGCGCCAGCAGCTTGGGGTTGGGGGGCTTCGGCAATCAGCCCCAGCATTTT.

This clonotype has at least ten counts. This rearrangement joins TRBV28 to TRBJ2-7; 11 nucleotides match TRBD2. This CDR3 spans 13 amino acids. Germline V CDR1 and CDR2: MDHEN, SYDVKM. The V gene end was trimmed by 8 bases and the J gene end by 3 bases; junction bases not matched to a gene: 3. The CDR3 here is CASGLAGGYEQYF. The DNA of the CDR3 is TGTGCCAGCGGGCTAGCGGGAGGCTACGAGCAGTACTTC.